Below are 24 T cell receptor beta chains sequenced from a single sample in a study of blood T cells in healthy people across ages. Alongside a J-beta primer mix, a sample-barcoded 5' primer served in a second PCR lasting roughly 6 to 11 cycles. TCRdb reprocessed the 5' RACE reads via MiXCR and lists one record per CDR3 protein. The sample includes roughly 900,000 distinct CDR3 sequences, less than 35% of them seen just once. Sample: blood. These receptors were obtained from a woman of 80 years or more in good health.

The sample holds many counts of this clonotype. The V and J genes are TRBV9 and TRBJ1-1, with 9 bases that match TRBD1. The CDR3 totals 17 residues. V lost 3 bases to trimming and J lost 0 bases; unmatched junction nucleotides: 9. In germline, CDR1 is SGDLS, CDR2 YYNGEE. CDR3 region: CASSETPGQGMNTEAFF. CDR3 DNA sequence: TGTGCCAGCAGCGAGACCCCGGGACAGGGAATGAACACTGAAGCTTTCTTT.

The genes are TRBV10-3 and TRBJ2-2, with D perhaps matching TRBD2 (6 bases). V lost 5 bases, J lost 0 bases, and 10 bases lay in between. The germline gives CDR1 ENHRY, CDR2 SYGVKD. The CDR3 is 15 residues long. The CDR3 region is CAISLGTANTGELFF. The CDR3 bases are TGTGCCATCAGTCTAGGGACTGCGAACACCGGGGAGCTGTTTTTT.

CDR3 coding DNA: TGTGCCAGTAGACGGGGGGTCCACTACGAGCAGTACTTC. This gives the protein CASRRGVHYEQYF. This chain links TRBV19 with TRBJ2-5; 7 bases agree with TRBD2. Judging by the DNA end, TRBJ2-7 fits better; the J call may be wrong. The CDR3 runs 13 residues. CDR1 and CDR2 from the germline V gene are LNHDA and SQIVND (reference sequence).

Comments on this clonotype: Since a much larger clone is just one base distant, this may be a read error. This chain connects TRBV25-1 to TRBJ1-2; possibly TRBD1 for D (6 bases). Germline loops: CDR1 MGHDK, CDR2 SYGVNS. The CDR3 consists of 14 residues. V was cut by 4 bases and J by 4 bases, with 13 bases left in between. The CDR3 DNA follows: TGTGCCAGCAGTGTGGGGGGCTCGCCCTATGGCTACACCTTC. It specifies CASSVGGSPYGYTF.

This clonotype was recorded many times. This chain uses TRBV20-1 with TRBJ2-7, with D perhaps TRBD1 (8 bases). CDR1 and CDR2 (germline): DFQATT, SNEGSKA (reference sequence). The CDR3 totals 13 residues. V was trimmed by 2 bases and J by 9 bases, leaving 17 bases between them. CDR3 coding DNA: TGCAGTGCTAGACGGGACAGGCCGGGGGGGCAGTACTTC. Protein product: CSARRDRPGGQYF.

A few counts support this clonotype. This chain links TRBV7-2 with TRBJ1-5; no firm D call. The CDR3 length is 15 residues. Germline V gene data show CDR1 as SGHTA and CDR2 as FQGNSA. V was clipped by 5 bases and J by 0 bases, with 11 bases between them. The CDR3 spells CASSGGRISNQPQHF. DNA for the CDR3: TGTGCCAGCAGCGGAGGGAGGATTAGCAATCAGCCCCAGCATTTT.

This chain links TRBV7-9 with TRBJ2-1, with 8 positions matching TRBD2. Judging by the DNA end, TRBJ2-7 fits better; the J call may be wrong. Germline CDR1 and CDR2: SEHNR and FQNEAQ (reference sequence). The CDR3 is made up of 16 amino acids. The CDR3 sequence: CASSSRGSTSGYEQYF. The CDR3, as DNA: TGTGCCAGCAGTTCGCGCGGAAGTACTAGCGGATACGAGCAGTACTTC.

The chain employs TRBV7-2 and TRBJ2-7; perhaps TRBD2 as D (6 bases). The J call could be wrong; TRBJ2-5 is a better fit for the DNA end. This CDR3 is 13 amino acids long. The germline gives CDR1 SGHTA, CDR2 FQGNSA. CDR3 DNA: TGTGCCAGCTCGGGCGGGGCGGCGGAGACCCAGTACTTC. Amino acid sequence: CASSGGAAETQYF.

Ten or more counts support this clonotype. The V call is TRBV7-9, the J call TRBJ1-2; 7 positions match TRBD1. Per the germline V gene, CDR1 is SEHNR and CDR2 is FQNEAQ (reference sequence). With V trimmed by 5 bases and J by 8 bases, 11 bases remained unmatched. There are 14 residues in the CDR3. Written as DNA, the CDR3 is TGTGCCAGCAGCACCAGACAGGGCAGTGGGGGCTACACCTTC. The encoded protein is CASSTRQGSGGYTF.

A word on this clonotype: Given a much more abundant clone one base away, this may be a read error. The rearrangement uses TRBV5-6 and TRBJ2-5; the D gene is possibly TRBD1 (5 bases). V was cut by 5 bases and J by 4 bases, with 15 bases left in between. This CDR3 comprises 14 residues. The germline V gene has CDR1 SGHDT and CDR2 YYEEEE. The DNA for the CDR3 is TGTGCCAGCAGTTTCGGACACCTCCGAGAGACCCAGTACTTC. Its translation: CASSFGHLRETQYF.

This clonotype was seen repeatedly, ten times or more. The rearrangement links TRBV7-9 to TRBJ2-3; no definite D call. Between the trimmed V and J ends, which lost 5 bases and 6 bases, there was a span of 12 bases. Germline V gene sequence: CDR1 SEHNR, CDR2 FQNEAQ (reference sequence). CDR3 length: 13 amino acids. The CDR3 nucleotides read TGTGCCAGCAGCCCCCCCAAATTGGATACGCAGTATTTT. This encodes CASSPPKLDTQYF.

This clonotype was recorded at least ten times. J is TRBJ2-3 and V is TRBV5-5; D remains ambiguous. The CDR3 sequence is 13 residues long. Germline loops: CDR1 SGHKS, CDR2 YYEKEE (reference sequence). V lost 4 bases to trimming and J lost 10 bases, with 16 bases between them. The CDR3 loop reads CASSPPLTEAQYF. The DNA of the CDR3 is TGTGCCAGCAGCCCCCCTCTCACGGAAGCGCAGTATTTT.

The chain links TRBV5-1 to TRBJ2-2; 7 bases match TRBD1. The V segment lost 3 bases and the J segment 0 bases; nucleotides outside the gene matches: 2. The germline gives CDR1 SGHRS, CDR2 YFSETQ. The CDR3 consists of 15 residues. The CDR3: CASSSTGSNTGELFF. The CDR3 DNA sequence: TGCGCCAGCAGCTCGACAGGGTCGAACACCGGGGAGCTGTTTTTT.

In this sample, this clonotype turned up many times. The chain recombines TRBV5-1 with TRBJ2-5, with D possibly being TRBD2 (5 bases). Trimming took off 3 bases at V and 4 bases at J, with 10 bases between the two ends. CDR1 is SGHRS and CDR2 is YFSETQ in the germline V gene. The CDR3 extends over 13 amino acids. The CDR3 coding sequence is TGCGCCAGCAGCTCCCGACGGGGAGAGACCCAGTACTTC. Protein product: CASSSRRGETQYF. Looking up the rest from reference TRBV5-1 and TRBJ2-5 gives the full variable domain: KAGVTQTPRYLIKTRGQQVTLSCSPISGHRSVSWYQQTPGQGLQFLFEYFSETQRNKGNFPGRFSGRQFSNSRSEMNVSTLELGDSALYLCASSSRRGETQYFGPGTRLLVL.

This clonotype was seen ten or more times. CDR3: CASSYPQGTRQPQHF. The DNA for the CDR3 is TGTGCCAGCAGTTACCCACAGGGGACCAGGCAGCCCCAGCATTTT. This chain connects TRBV6-2 or TRBV6-3 to TRBJ1-5; 7 nucleotides align to TRBD1. The junction had 8 bases not matched to a gene; V was cut back by 2 bases and J by 7 bases. Germline CDR1 is MNHEY and CDR2 is SVGEGT. The CDR3 runs to 15 residues.

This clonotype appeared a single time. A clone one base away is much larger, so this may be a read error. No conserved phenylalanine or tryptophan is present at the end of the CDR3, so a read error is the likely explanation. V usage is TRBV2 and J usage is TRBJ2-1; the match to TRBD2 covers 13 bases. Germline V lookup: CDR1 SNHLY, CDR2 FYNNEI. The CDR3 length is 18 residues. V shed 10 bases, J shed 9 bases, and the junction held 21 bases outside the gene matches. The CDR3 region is CAKKQGTSGDPLVGEQFV. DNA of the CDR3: TGTGCCAAGAAACAGGGGACTAGCGGGGACCCCTTAGTTGGTGAGCAGTTCGTC.

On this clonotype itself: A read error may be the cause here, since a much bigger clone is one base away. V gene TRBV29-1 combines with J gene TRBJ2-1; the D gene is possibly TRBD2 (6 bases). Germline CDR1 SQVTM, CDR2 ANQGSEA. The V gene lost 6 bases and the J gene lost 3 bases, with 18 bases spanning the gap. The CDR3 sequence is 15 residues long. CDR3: CSVRPALASYNEQFF. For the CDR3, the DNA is TGCAGCGTCCGCCCGGCCCTAGCGAGCTACAATGAGCAGTTCTTC.

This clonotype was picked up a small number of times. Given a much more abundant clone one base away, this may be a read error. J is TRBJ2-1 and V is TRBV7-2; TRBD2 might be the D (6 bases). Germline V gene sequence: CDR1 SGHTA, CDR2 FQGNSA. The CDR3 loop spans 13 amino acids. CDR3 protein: CASSPGVYNERFF. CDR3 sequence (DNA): TGTGCCAGCAGCCCGGGGGTGTACAATGAGCGGTTCTTC.

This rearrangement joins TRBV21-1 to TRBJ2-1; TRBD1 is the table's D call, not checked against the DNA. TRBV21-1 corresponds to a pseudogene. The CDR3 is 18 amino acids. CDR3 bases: TGTGCCAGCAGCAAAGGGAGCCGGTGCCCGGAATCCTACAATGAGCAGTTCTTC. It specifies CASSKGSRCPESYNEQFF.

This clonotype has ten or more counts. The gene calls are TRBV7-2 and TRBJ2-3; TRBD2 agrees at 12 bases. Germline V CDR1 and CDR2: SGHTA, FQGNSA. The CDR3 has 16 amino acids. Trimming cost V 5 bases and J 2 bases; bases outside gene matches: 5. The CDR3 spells CASSTGLAGTTDTQYF. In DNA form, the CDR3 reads TGTGCCAGCAGCACCGGACTAGCGGGGACCACAGATACGCAGTATTTT.

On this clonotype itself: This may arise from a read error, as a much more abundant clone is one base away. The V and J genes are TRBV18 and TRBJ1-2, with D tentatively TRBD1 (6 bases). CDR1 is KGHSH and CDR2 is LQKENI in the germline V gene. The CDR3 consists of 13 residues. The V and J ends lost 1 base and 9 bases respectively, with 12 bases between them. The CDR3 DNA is TGTGCCAGCTCACCACAAGCAGGGGAAAGCTACACCTTC. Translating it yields CASSPQAGESYTF.

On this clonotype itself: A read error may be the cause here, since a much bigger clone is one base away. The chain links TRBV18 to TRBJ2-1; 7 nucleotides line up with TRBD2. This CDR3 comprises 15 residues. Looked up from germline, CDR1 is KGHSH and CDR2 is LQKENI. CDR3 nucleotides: TGTGTCAGCTCACCACCGTGGGGGGGTTCGGATGAGCAGTTCTTC. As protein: CVSSPPWGGSDEQFF.

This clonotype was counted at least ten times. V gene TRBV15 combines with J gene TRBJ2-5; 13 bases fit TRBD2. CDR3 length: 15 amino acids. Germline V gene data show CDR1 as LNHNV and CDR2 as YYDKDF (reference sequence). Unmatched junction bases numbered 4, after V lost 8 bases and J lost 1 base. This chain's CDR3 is CATLTSGGAQETQYF. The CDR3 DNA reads TGTGCCACCCTTACTAGCGGGGGGGCCCAAGAGACCCAGTACTTC.

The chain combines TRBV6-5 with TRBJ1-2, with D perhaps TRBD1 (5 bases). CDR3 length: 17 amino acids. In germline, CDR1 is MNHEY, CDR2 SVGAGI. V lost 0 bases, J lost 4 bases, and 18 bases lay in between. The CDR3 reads CASSYSETPVGGYGYTF. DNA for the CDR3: TGTGCCAGCAGTTACTCGGAGACGCCGGTCGGGGGCTATGGCTACACCTTC.